This T cell receptor (beta chain) was sequenced during a study of blood T cell repertoires in COVID-19. Study information: Acute-phase and convalescent COVID-19 samples originated in the United States, Italy and Spain.

In the original processing: Nucleated cell number was recorded as an estimate derived from reference gene primer amplification. The protocol was immunoSEQ multiplex PCR, while the TCRdb copy is restricted to in-frame clones and leaves out a portion. The V and J calls and the clone size are those of that table, but D and trimming were determined from the DNA. The sample includes some 250,000 clones, approximately 84% seen only once; the top ten take about 3.3%. Individuals aged roughly 18 to 95 years were recruited from 20 to 25 US areas. Donors were grouped by their self-reported clinical history. The germline CDR1 and CDR2 sequences are SNHLY and FYNNEI. This CDR3 region has 14 residues. V dropped 7 bases and J dropped 1 base, with 10 bases sitting between them.

The sequencing input was PBMCs or T cells enriched from blood (not recorded which). The chain carries TRBV2 and TRBJ2-2; perhaps TRBD1 as D (6 bases). This TCR derives from a woman in her 40s with acute COVID-19. CDR3 in amino acids: CASIRTVNTGELFF. The CDR3 DNA follows: TGTGCCAGCATAAGGACAGTGAACACCGGGGAGCTGTTTTTT.